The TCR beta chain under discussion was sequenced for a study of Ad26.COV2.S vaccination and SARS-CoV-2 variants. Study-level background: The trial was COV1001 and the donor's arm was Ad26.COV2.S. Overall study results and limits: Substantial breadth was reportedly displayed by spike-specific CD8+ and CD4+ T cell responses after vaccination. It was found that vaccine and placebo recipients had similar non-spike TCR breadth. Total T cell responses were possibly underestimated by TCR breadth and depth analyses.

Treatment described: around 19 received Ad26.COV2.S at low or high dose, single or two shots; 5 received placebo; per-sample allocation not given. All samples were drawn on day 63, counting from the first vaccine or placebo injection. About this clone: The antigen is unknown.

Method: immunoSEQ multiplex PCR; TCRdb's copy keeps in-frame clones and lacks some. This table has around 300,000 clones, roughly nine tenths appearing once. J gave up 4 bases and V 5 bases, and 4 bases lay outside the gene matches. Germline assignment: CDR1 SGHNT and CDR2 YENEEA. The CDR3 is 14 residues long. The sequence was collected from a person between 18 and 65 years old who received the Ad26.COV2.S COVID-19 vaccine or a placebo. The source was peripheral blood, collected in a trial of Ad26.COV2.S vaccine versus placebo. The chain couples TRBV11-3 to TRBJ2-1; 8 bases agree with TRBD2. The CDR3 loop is CASSRGGRYNEQFF. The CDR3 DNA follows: TGTGCCAGCAGCCGGGGGGGCCGGTACAATGAGCAGTTCTTC.